The 4 T cell receptor beta chains below were found in one sample sequenced in a study of CD8 T cells in acute hepatitis C reinfection. The time point: naive CD8 control sorted from an acute-time-point sample. The table came from immunoSEQ multiplex PCR; TCRdb's copy has only in-frame clones and leaves some out. Of more than 35,000 clones in the sample, more than 75% are singletons; the top ten hold more than 0.4%. The sequencing input was naive CD8+ T cells from PBMCs. These receptors were obtained from a man between 25 and 39 years old with chronic hepatitis C.

The V call is TRBV27, the J call TRBJ2-1; TRBD2 matches 9 bases. CDR1 and CDR2 from the germline V gene are MNHEY and SMNVEV (reference sequence). The CDR3 consists of 15 residues. With V trimmed by 5 bases and J by 8 bases, 10 bases remained unmatched. The DNA for the CDR3 is TGTGCCAGCAGTATACTGACTAGCGGCCAGGATGAGCAGTTCTTC. This codes for CASSILTSGQDEQFF.

This rearrangement joins TRBV9 to TRBJ2-2; tentative D call: TRBD2 (5 bases). Trimming pared 2 bases from V and 4 bases from J, leaving 6 bases between. Germline V lookup: CDR1 SGDLS, CDR2 YYNGEE. This CDR3 has 13 amino acids. The chain's CDR3 is CASSVGGTGELFF. Written as DNA, the CDR3 is TGTGCCAGCAGCGTCGGAGGCACCGGGGAGCTGTTTTTT.

This clone has a handful of counts. The chain couples TRBV7-9 to TRBJ1-2; D is uncertain. This CDR3 spans 12 amino acids. Trimming stripped 4 bases from V and 14 bases from J, with 17 bases between. Germline V CDR1 and CDR2: SEHNR, FQNEAQ (reference sequence). The CDR3 nucleotides read TGTGCCAGCAGCTCTCTGACAAGACCCAAGACCTTC. Its translation: CASSSLTRPKTF.

The J gene is TRBJ1-5, the V gene TRBV6-1; D ambiguous. Per germline, CDR1 MNHNS and CDR2 SASEGT. Deletions cut 8 bases from V and 5 bases from J, with 16 bases between. The CDR3 runs 14 residues. CDR3 nucleotides: TGTGCCAGCTCGGCAGGACCCAATCATCAGCCCCAGCATTTT. This translates into CASSAGPNHQPQHF.